The next 23 T cell receptor beta chains were all read from a single sample in a study of regulatory T cells in long-lasting Graves disease. The time point is: persistent/refractory GD, antithyroid drugs over 5 years with positive TRAb. Following extraction of RNA from PBMCs, that RNA was used to make the TCR library. CDR3 regions were amplified by Arm-PCR using iRepertoire HTBI primers to build TCR beta libraries. TCRdb re-analysed the multiplex PCR reads in MiXCR, keeping a single row per CDR3 protein. The sample records around 300,000 distinct CDR3 sequences, 22% being singletons. This specimen consisted of peripheral blood mononuclear cells (PBMCs), obtained when the disease was refractory, from a patient treated with antithyroid drugs. The receptors stem from a female donor with Graves disease.

At least ten counts were recorded for this clonotype. The J gene is TRBJ1-2, the V gene TRBV28; D is ambiguous. The germline CDR1 and CDR2 sequences are MDHEN and SYDVKM. The V gene lost 6 bases and the J gene lost 2 bases, with 16 bases spanning the gap. This CDR3 region has 15 residues. The CDR3 bases are TGTGCCAGCAGACTGGCCCGGACGACAAACTATGGCTACACCTTC. This encodes CASRLARTTNYGYTF.

A few counts support this clonotype. The chain uses TRBV20-1 and TRBJ2-7; tentatively, D is TRBD1 or TRBD2 (5 bases each). The V and J ends lost 5 bases and 2 bases respectively, with 13 bases between them. Germline values: CDR1 DFQATT, CDR2 SNEGSKA (reference sequence). This CDR3 has 13 amino acids. The CDR3 region has the DNA TGCAGTGCTGAGAGGGGATCCACCTACGAGCAGTACTTC. This codes for CSAERGSTYEQYF.

The V call is TRBV6-5, the J call TRBJ2-2; 8 positions match TRBD1. This CDR3 has 19 amino acids. Germline CDR1 is MNHEY and CDR2 is SVGAGI. Trimming cost V 2 bases and J 2 bases; bases outside gene matches: 13. CDR3 residues: CASSYDRGPKPINTGELFF. DNA of the CDR3: TGTGCCAGCAGTTACGACAGGGGACCCAAACCTATAAACACCGGGGAGCTGTTTTTT.

This sequence joins TRBV13 and TRBJ2-7, with 12 bases lining up with TRBD2. This CDR3 has 15 residues. In germline, CDR1 is PRHDT, CDR2 FYEKMQ (reference sequence). V lost 5 bases, J lost 7 bases, and 9 bases stayed unmatched. The CDR3 DNA follows: TGTGCCAGCAGCCCCCCGACTAGCGGGAGTAGGGAGCAGTACTTC. Residues: CASSPPTSGSREQYF.

The sample holds many counts of this clonotype. This chain links TRBV12-3 or TRBV12-4 with TRBJ2-5; possibly TRBD1 for D (6 bases). The CDR3 is made up of 12 amino acids. Trimming left V 7 bases short and J 3 bases short, with 9 bases between. The CDR3 bases are TGTGCCAGCACCAGGACAGAAGAGACCCAGTACTTC. It codes for CASTRTEETQYF.

The chain uses TRBV24-1 and TRBJ2-5; no clear D gene. V was clipped by 9 bases and J by 7 bases, with 20 bases between them. Germline values: CDR1 KGHDR, CDR2 SFDVKD. This CDR3 is built from 14 residues. The DNA of the CDR3 is TGTGCCACCCGGGTGGAAGAAAGATTCGGGACCCAGTACTTC. As protein: CATRVEERFGTQYF.

The DNA for the CDR3 is TGTGCCAGTAGAATGCGGACAGGGGGCGCTTCGGGCAATCAGCCCCAGCATTTT. This gives the protein CASRMRTGGASGNQPQHF. The J gene is TRBJ1-5, the V gene TRBV19; TRBD1 agrees at 11 bases. This CDR3 has 18 residues. Germline assignment: CDR1 LNHDA and CDR2 SQIVND (reference sequence). J was trimmed by 2 bases and V by 6 bases; bases with no gene match: 12.

In its sample, this clonotype was seen many times. This chain connects TRBV7-2 to TRBJ2-5; TRBD2 agrees at 10 bases. The CDR3 is made up of 15 amino acids. The V and J ends lost 2 bases and 4 bases, in that order; junction bases with no gene match: 4. Germline CDR1 and CDR2: SGHTA and FQGNSA. The CDR3 loop reads CASSLFLAGVETQYF. The CDR3 nucleotides are TGTGCCAGCAGCTTATTTCTAGCGGGAGTAGAGACCCAGTACTTC.

This clonotype was recorded at least ten times. The chain joins TRBV11-2 to TRBJ2-7; a possible D gene is TRBD1 (5 bases). This CDR3 comprises 14 residues. Germline values: CDR1 SGHAT, CDR2 FQNNGV. The V gene lost 8 bases and the J gene lost 3 bases, with 17 bases spanning the gap. Here the CDR3 DNA reads TGTGCCAGCGGCCGCTCGAGGACAAACTACGAGCAGTACTTC. Translation gives CASGRSRTNYEQYF.

This clonotype was counted at least ten times. The V gene is TRBV20-1, the J gene TRBJ2-5, with no clear D. The CDR3 runs 13 residues. Germline V gene sequence: CDR1 DFQATT, CDR2 SNEGSKA (reference sequence). Deletions cut 0 bases from V and 4 bases from J, with 9 bases between. CDR3 coding DNA: TGCAGTGCTAGAGATCATGCGTCAGAGACCCAGTACTTC. Its protein product is CSARDHASETQYF.

The chain recombines TRBV7-9 with TRBJ2-1; D may correspond to TRBD1 or TRBD2 (5 bases each). The CDR3 is 16 amino acids. Trimming left V 5 bases short and J 5 bases short, with 19 bases between. Germline loops: CDR1 SEHNR, CDR2 FQNEAQ (reference sequence). For the CDR3, the DNA is TGTGCCAGCAGCATATTGGGGACCGCGACCCACAATGAGCAGTTCTTC. Protein: CASSILGTATHNEQFF. The full variable domain, rest sourced from reference TRBV7-9 and TRBJ2-1, is DTGVSQNPRHKITKRGQNVTFRCDPISEHNRLYWYRQTLGQGPEFLTYFQNEAQLEKSRLLSDRFSAERPKGSFSTLEIQRTEQGDSAMYLCASSILGTATHNEQFFGPGTRLTVL.

This clonotype was seen only a few times. The chain recombines TRBV30 with TRBJ2-2; 7 positions match TRBD1. Germline V gives CDR1 GTSNPN, CDR2 SVGIG (reference sequence). The CDR3 runs 14 residues. V gave up 7 bases and J gave up 3 bases; unmatched junction bases: 8. Written as DNA, the CDR3 is TGTGCCTCCGGTGAGGGGGCGTACACCGGGGAGCTGTTTTTT. Its protein product is CASGEGAYTGELFF.

This clonotype showed up many times. The chain has TRBV12-3 or TRBV12-4 and TRBJ2-7; TRBD1 might be the D (6 bases). V was shortened by 6 bases and J by 1 base, with 22 bases between the two germline ends. The length of the CDR3 is 17 residues. The CDR3 region is CASSSIYRTALSYEQYF. CDR3 nucleotides: TGTGCCAGCAGCTCGATATACCGGACAGCCCTATCCTACGAGCAGTACTTC.

This clonotype occurred a few times. The gene calls are TRBV7-9 and TRBJ2-5; D is perhaps TRBD2 (7 bases). The ends were cut back, 5 bases at V and 5 bases at J, with 18 bases in the middle. In germline, CDR1 is SEHNR, CDR2 FQNEAQ (reference sequence). The CDR3 runs to 15 residues. The CDR3 here is CASSTTGRGMETQYF. The CDR3 DNA reads as TGTGCCAGCAGCACCACGGGGAGGGGGATGGAGACCCAGTACTTC.

The sample holds a few counts of this clonotype. The rearrangement links TRBV29-1 to TRBJ2-5; D gene unclear. The CDR3 is 11 amino acids. Germline V CDR1 and CDR2: SQVTM, ANQGSEA. The CDR3 DNA follows: TGCAGTAAAAAAGTGGGAGAGACCCAGTACTTC. Protein product: CSKKVGETQYF.

This clonotype was counted at least ten times. The chain joins TRBV2 to TRBJ2-1; 9 nucleotides match TRBD2. The length of the CDR3 is 14 residues. Trimming removed 5 bases from V and 4 bases from J; junction bases left unmatched: 3. Per the germline V gene, CDR1 is SNHLY and CDR2 is FYNNEI. CDR3 nucleotide sequence: TGTGCCAGCAGTCTAGCGGGAACATACAATGAGCAGTTCTTC. Translated: CASSLAGTYNEQFF.

This clonotype was observed many times. The CDR3 is CASSYRGLNSYEQYF. The DNA of the CDR3 is TGTGCCAGCAGTTACAGGGGGCTCAACTCCTACGAGCAGTACTTC. The chain carries TRBV2 and TRBJ2-7, with 9 bases lining up with TRBD1. CDR1 is SNHLY, CDR2 FYNNEI, per germline. This CDR3 region has 15 residues. Germline trimming cut 5 bases from V and 0 bases from J; bases unmatched to any gene: 5.

This clonotype was counted many times. The gene calls are TRBV11-3 and TRBJ2-5, with 7 bases fitting TRBD2. The CDR3 totals 15 residues. Unmatched junction bases numbered 6, after V lost 0 bases and J lost 5 bases. Per germline, CDR1 SGHNT and CDR2 YENEEA. CDR3: CASSLDLLAWETQYF. The CDR3 nucleotides read TGTGCCAGCAGCTTAGATCTACTAGCGTGGGAGACCCAGTACTTC.

This rearrangement joins TRBV7-6 to TRBJ2-5; D remains ambiguous. The CDR3 length is 14 residues. Germline lookup yields CDR1 SGHVS and CDR2 FNYEAQ. V lost 4 bases and J 5 bases, leaving 14 bases between the germline ends. For the CDR3, the DNA is TGTGCCAGCAGCTCAAGCAACCATGGGGAGACCCAGTACTTC. Translating gives CASSSSNHGETQYF. Combining the CDR3 with reference TRBV7-6 and TRBJ2-5 gives the whole variable domain GAGVSQSPRYKVTKRGQDVALRCDPISGHVSLYWYRQALGQGPEFLTYFNYEAQQDKSGLPNDRFSAERPEGSISTLTIQRTEQRDSAMYRCASSSSNHGETQYFGPGTRLLVL.

This clonotype was found many times. This chain connects TRBV20-1 to TRBJ2-7; 7 nucleotides match TRBD1. Germline V gives CDR1 DFQATT, CDR2 SNEGSKA (reference sequence). Losses at the gene ends were 3 bases for V and 5 bases for J; bases not matched to a gene: 7. This CDR3 comprises 13 residues. Here the CDR3 reads CSASKLQGNEQYF. The CDR3, as DNA: TGCAGTGCTAGCAAATTACAGGGGAACGAGCAGTACTTC.

J is TRBJ2-6 and V is TRBV7-2; D is ambiguous. The CDR3 contains 14 residues. V lost 8 bases and J lost 1, with 9 bases in between. Germline CDR1 and CDR2: SGHTA and FQGNSA. This CDR3 is CASGVTSGANVLTF. The DNA of the CDR3 is TGTGCCAGCGGCGTCACTTCTGGGGCCAACGTCCTGACTTTC.

This chain uses TRBV15 with TRBJ1-4, with a tentative D call TRBD1 (5 bases). Germline CDR1 and CDR2: LNHNV and YYDKDF (reference sequence). This CDR3 is built from 16 residues. V was cut by 0 bases and J by 8 bases, with 16 bases left in between. CDR3: CATSRDLQGSREKLFF. In DNA form, the CDR3 reads TGTGCCACCAGCAGAGATCTTCAGGGATCAAGGGAAAAACTGTTTTTT.

This clonotype was seen repeatedly, ten times or more. The CDR3 DNA reads TGTGCCTGGAGGTACGTGGGAAACGACGAGCAGTACTTC. Its protein product is CAWRYVGNDEQYF. J is TRBJ2-7 and V is TRBV30; no clear D gene. The CDR3 totals 13 residues. Germline V CDR1 and CDR2: GTSNPN, SVGIG (reference sequence). Trimming took off 3 bases at V and 5 bases at J, with 14 bases between the two ends.